This T cell receptor beta chain was recorded in a study of beta chain features in type 1 diabetes. In regard to this clone: Its antigen remains unidentified.

Isolated RNA was reverse transcribed in full, so expressed TCRB transcripts were sequenced. Around 3.7 million reads was the average for naive, central memory and regulatory T cell samples. Measured with immunoSEQ multiplex PCR; TCRdb has only the in-frame clones, and not every one. The sample records 160,000 or so clones, about 8.1% being singletons. The study, taken as a whole, reports: PCR could preferentially amplify shorter templates, alike in patients and controls. Cells with high TCR expression could be over-represented by cDNA sequencing. Moderate yet significant TCRB CDR3 shortening was seen in Type 1 diabetes patients in all four CD4+ subsets.

V was shortened by 4 bases and J by 5 bases, with 12 bases between the two germline ends. CDR1 is LNHDA and CDR2 is SQIVND in the germline V gene (reference sequence). CDR3 length: 14 residues. The receptor's source is a woman between 18 and 29 years old with type 1 diabetes. The J gene is TRBJ2-1, the V gene TRBV19, with D perhaps matching TRBD1 (5 bases). Sequenced sample: central memory CD4+ T cells from blood. The CDR3 region is CASSNLGANNEQFF. The CDR3 DNA is TGTGCCAGTAGTAATCTAGGGGCTAACAATGAGCAGTTCTTC.